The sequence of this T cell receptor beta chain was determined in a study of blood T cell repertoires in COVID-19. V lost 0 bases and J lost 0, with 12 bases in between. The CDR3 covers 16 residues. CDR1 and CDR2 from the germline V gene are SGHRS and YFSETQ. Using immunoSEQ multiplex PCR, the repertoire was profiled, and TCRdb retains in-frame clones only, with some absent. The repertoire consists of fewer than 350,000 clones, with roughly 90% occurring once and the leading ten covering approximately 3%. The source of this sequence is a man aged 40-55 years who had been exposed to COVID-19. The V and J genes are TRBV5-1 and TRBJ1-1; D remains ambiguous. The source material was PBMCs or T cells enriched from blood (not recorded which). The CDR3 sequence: CASSLDGSFMNTEAFF. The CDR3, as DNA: TGCGCCAGCAGCTTGGATGGCAGTTTCATGAACACTGAAGCTTTCTTT.